This is a list of T cell receptor beta chains from one sample in a study of T cell clonotyping in hematopoietic cell transplantation. The assay was immunoSEQ multiplex PCR, and TCRdb's table has in-frame clones only and misses some. The profile shows roughly 48,000 clones, approximately 78% of them singletons. Sequenced here: peripheral blood mononuclear cells, sampled before stem cell transplant. All receptors derive from a man aged 55-75 years with myelodysplastic syndrome. Some clones in this sample may be carry-over from other donors' samples. Both conserved end residues are part of each CDR3. A D gene is named only where the DNA matches it firmly. Size is stated for part of the rows, as once, few or many counts, or as a class when the clone is expanded.

J gene | D gene | V gene | clone size | CDR3 protein | CDR3 DNA
TRBJ2-7 | . | TRBV5-1 | . | CASSSGTAFHEQYF | TGCGCCAGCAGCTCAGGGACGGCCTTCCACGAGCAGTACTTC
TRBJ2-5 | . | TRBV10-3 | . | CAINSDPGHAQETQYF | TGTGCCATCAATTCCGACCCGGGACACGCACAAGAGACCCAGTACTTC
TRBJ1-2 | . | TRBV9 | . | CASSPGGSNYGYTF | TGTGCCAGCTCCCCCGGGGGCTCTAACTATGGCTACACCTTC
TRBJ2-1 | . | TRBV4-3 | . | CASSQELTGLLSYNEQFF | TGCGCCAGCAGCCAAGAGCTCACCGGCCTGCTCTCCTACAATGAGCAGTTCTTC
TRBJ1-1 | . | TRBV5-1 | . | CASTHRGVRMNTEAFF | TGCGCCAGCACCCACAGAGGGGTTAGGATGAACACTGAAGCTTTCTTT
TRBJ1-1 | . | TRBV18 | . | CASSDGFMNTEAFF | TGTGCCAGCTCGGACGGCTTTATGAACACTGAAGCTTTCTTT
TRBJ2-2 | TRBD1 | TRBV29-1 | . | CSVAGTGVSGELFF | TGCAGCGTTGCCGGGACAGGGGTTTCCGGGGAGCTGTTTTTT
TRBJ2-7 | TRBD1 | TRBV28 | . | CASTGTAPYEQYF | TGTGCCAGCACGGGGACAGCTCCCTACGAGCAGTACTTC
TRBJ2-1 | . | TRBV4-1 | . | CASSQDGRTENEQFF | TGCGCCAGCAGCCAAGATGGGAGGACAGAAAATGAGCAGTTCTTC
TRBJ2-5 | TRBD2 | TRBV11-2 | . | CASSLYGLAGETQYF | TGTGCCAGCAGCTTATATGGACTAGCGGGCGAGACCCAGTACTTC
TRBJ2-1 | TRBD2 | TRBV6-1 | few | CASRTSGGNEQFF | TGTGCCAGCAGGACTAGCGGGGGGAATGAGCAGTTCTTC
TRBJ2-7 | TRBD1 | TRBV5-1 | . | CASSPTMGQFYEQYF | TGCGCCAGCAGCCCTACCATGGGACAGTTTTACGAGCAGTACTTC
TRBJ2-1 | TRBD2 | TRBV5-1 | once | CASSLVGGGYNEQFF | TGCGCCAGCAGCTTGGTTGGGGGGGGCTACAATGAGCAGTTCTTC
TRBJ1-6 | . | TRBV7-2 | . | CASSSPFGDRNSPLHF | TGTGCCAGCAGCTCCCCTTTCGGGGACCGTAATTCACCCCTCCACTTT
TRBJ1-1 | TRBD1 | TRBV10-3 | . | CAISELKPGQGGGTEAFF | TGTGCCATCAGTGAGTTAAAGCCGGGACAGGGAGGGGGCACTGAAGCTTTCTTT
TRBJ2-3 | . | TRBV12-5 | . | CASGYWGGQGTDTQYF | TGTGCTAGTGGTTATTGGGGGGGACAGGGCACAGATACGCAGTATTTT
TRBJ2-2 | . | TRBV2 | . | CASSEVRGNTGELFF | TGTGCCAGCAGTGAGGTTAGGGGGAACACCGGGGAGCTGTTTTTT
TRBJ1-1 | . | TRBV27 | . | CASSSVPGTEAFF | TGTGCCAGCAGTTCAGTCCCGGGGACTGAAGCTTTCTTT
TRBJ1-6 | . | TRBV5-1 | . | CASKAEPSSYNSPLHF | TGCGCCAGCAAGGCAGAGCCGAGCTCCTATAATTCACCCCTCCACTTT
TRBJ2-5 | TRBD1 | TRBV2 | . | CASRAGTGQETQYF | TGTGCCAGCAGGGCTGGGACAGGGCAAGAGACCCAGTACTTC
TRBJ1-2 | TRBD1 | TRBV6-5 | . | CASSPGGTANYGYTF | TGTGCCAGCAGCCCCGGAGGGACAGCTAACTATGGCTACACCTTC
TRBJ1-3 | . | TRBV11-2 | . | CASMRGGTGNTIYF | TGTGCCAGCATGCGAGGAGGGACTGGAAACACCATATATTTT